The entry below describes one T cell receptor (beta chain). Original processing notes: Reference gene primer amplification gave nucleated cell count estimates. Using immunoSEQ multiplex PCR, the repertoire was profiled, and TCRdb retains in-frame clones only, with some absent. V, J and clone size are taken as reported in that table, and D and trimming were inferred from the DNA itself. The data show around 67,000 clones, with around 82% seen just once and 5% to 6% held by the top ten. The entry originates in a study of blood T cell repertoires in COVID-19. Study context: T cells, B-cell-depleted T cells, or PBMCs provided the cDNA or gDNA that served as material.

The CDR3 extends over 15 amino acids. V gave up 5 bases and J gave up 8 bases, with 21 bases separating them. Germline V gives CDR1 SGHVS, CDR2 FNYEAQ. The sample comprised peripheral blood. The receptor's source is a man aged 50-60 years with active COVID-19. The chain recombines TRBV7-6 with TRBJ1-2; D perhaps matches TRBD1 (5 bases). The CDR3 DNA sequence: TGTGCCAGCAGCCCCCAGGACGGGGGATTAGGGGGCTACACCTTC. Amino acids: CASSPQDGGLGGYTF.